This T cell receptor (beta chain) was sequenced in a study of blood T cell repertoires in COVID-19. Study-level information: Acute-phase and convalescent COVID-19 samples originated in the United States, Italy and Spain. T cells, B-cell-depleted T cells, or PBMCs supplied cDNA or gDNA.

Germline loops: CDR1 MNHEY, CDR2 SVGAGI. The V gene lost 5 bases and the J gene lost 5 bases, with 15 bases spanning the gap. The CDR3 has 14 residues. Clones were read by immunoSEQ multiplex PCR, and TCRdb kept only the in-frame ones, dropping some. The sample includes under 200,000 clones, 85% to 90% of them seen just once. The clonotype originates from a woman in her 70s with acute or convalescent COVID-19. What was sequenced was peripheral blood. The chain employs TRBV6-5 and TRBJ1-2, with D maybe TRBD1 (6 bases). For the CDR3, the DNA is TGTGCCAGCAGTCGAGGGGGGGGTTTGTATGGCTACACCTTC. This encodes CASSRGGGLYGYTF.